What follows are 10 T cell receptor beta chains derived from one specimen sequenced in a study of shared clonotypes between healthy human individuals. The table came from immunoSEQ multiplex PCR; TCRdb's copy has only in-frame clones and leaves some out. There are 150,000 to 200,000 clones in the sample; 85% to 95% occur only once, and around 0.067% lies in the top ten. Sequenced: naive CD4+ T cells sorted from blood. Described subset: CD45RA+ positively selected. The receptors were sampled from a woman aged 30 to 39 in good health.

This chain links TRBV5-4 with TRBJ2-7, with D possibly being TRBD1 (6 bases). Between the trimmed V and J ends, which lost 3 bases and 3 bases, there was a span of 16 bases. The CDR3 has 15 residues. Germline V gene sequence: CDR1 SGHNT, CDR2 YYREEE (reference sequence). This CDR3 reads CASSSAFGQSYEQYF. CDR3 DNA: TGTGCCAGCAGCTCCGCCTTCGGACAGAGCTACGAGCAGTACTTC.

This chain uses TRBV19 with TRBJ1-2; possibly TRBD1 for D (5 bases). Germline assignment: CDR1 LNHDA and CDR2 SQIVND (reference sequence). V was shortened by 7 bases and J by 1 base, with 19 bases between the two germline ends. This CDR3 has 16 residues. The CDR3 DNA is TGTGCCAGTACTTTTTTATGGCAGGGCGTTAACTATGGCTACACCTTC. Translated: CASTFLWQGVNYGYTF.

This clone has only one observation. The V call is TRBV6-5, the J call TRBJ2-7; D is possibly TRBD1 or TRBD2 (5 bases each). Trimming pared 5 bases from V and 3 bases from J, leaving 17 bases between. This CDR3 is built from 15 residues. Germline V lookup: CDR1 MNHEY, CDR2 SVGAGI. CDR3 nucleotides: TGTGCCAGCAGTCACCCTGGTCGGGGCTTCTACGAGCAGTACTTC. Encoded protein: CASSHPGRGFYEQYF.

The V gene is TRBV7-2, the J gene TRBJ2-7, with a possible D match to TRBD2 (7 bases). Trimming cost V 3 bases and J 3 bases, with 15 bases left between them. The CDR3 spans 15 residues. The germline gives CDR1 SGHTA, CDR2 FQGNSA. The CDR3 region has the DNA TGTGCCAGCAGCTTGCGCCGGGGGGCGGACTACGAGCAGTACTTC. It yields the protein CASSLRRGADYEQYF.

The gene calls are TRBV25-1 and TRBJ1-4; D may be TRBD1 (6 bases). Germline CDR1 and CDR2: MGHDK and SYGVNS. Trimming took off 1 base at V and 8 bases at J, with 11 bases between the two ends. The length of the CDR3 is 14 residues. CDR3 loop: CASSESWGQEKLFF. The CDR3 region has the DNA TGTGCCAGCAGTGAATCCTGGGGGCAAGAAAAACTGTTTTTT.

For the CDR3, the DNA is TGCGCCAGCAGCCAAGATCATGGTAGCGAGAATGAGCAGTTCTTC. As protein: CASSQDHGSENEQFF. V is TRBV4-1 and J is TRBJ2-1; D possibly corresponds to TRBD2 (5 bases). Trimming took off 0 bases at V and 7 bases at J, with 13 bases between the two ends. The CDR3 spans 15 residues. Germline values: CDR1 MGHRA, CDR2 YSYEKL.

The chain joins TRBV7-9 to TRBJ1-4, with TRBD1 identical over 7 bases. The CDR3 consists of 14 residues. J was trimmed by 5 bases and V by 5 bases; bases with no gene match: 5. From germline, CDR1 is SEHNR and CDR2 FQNEAQ (reference sequence). Written as DNA, the CDR3 is TGTGCCAGCAGCCTTAGACAGGGCAATGAAAAACTGTTTTTT. It yields the protein CASSLRQGNEKLFF.

This chain connects TRBV13 to TRBJ2-7; 10 nucleotides align to TRBD2. Germline V gives CDR1 PRHDT, CDR2 FYEKMQ (reference sequence). V dropped 5 bases and J dropped 5; count of bases not matched to a gene: 6. The CDR3 runs 14 residues. The CDR3 DNA reads as TGTGCCAGCAGCCCCCTACTAGCGGGAAACGAGCAGTACTTC. It encodes CASSPLLAGNEQYF.

This clone was counted a few times. The rearrangement links TRBV18 to TRBJ1-2; 8 nucleotides agree with TRBD1. The CDR3 spans 14 residues. Germline-derived CDR1 and CDR2 are KGHSH and LQKENI. With 3 bases clipped from V and 5 bases from J, the junction kept 5 bases outside the gene matches. This CDR3 reads CASSPGTGFYGYTF. The CDR3 region has the DNA TGTGCCAGCTCACCCGGGACAGGCTTTTATGGCTACACCTTC.

This chain connects TRBV27 to TRBJ2-5; D gene ambiguous. Matching the DNA end better, TRBJ2-7 makes the J call doubtful. CDR3 length: 13 amino acids. Germline loops: CDR1 MNHEY, CDR2 SMNVEV (reference sequence). CDR3 in amino acids: CASSSFRTYEQYF. DNA for the CDR3: TGTGCCAGCAGCTCCTTCCGTACCTACGAGCAGTACTTC.